This T cell receptor beta chain was captured by sequencing in a study of blood T cell repertoires in COVID-19. Participants had their cohort set by participant-reported clinical history. The repertoire was sequenced with immunoSEQ multiplex PCR; TCRdb's copy has only in-frame clones and lacks some. This repertoire shows 490,000 or so clones, around nine tenths found once; its top ten account for approximately 8%. The sample taken for sequencing was PBMCs or T cells enriched from blood (not recorded which). The receptor comes from a woman aged 60 to 75 who had recovered from COVID-19.

This chain's CDR3 is CASRLLPLNEKLFF. The CDR3 DNA reads as TGTGCCAGCAGGTTGCTACCGCTTAATGAAAAACTGTTTTTT. The rearrangement joins TRBV2 to TRBJ1-4, with D uncertain. CDR3 size: 14 residues. Germline V gene lookup returns CDR1 SNHLY and CDR2 FYNNEI. The V end was cut by 6 bases, the J end by 4 bases, with 12 bases between.